This T cell receptor (beta chain) is drawn from a study of shared clonotypes between healthy human individuals. The CDR3 extends over 13 amino acids. Germline CDR1 is SGHAT and CDR2 is FQDESV (reference sequence). V shed 1 base and J shed 2 bases, with 5 bases lying between them. It was CD45RO-negative cells, positively selected for CCR7, that made up naive CD8 cells, with terminally differentiated effector memory CD45RA+ cells excluded. Details on this clone: Other DNA sequences in the same sample also yield this CDR3.

Profiled with immunoSEQ multiplex PCR; TCRdb holds only in-frame clones, not every one. The repertoire includes approximately 2,000,000 clones, roughly 93% of them detected once, and around 1.7% sits in the top ten. The sequence derives from a man between 18 and 29 years old in good health. Some clones in this sample may be carry-over from other donors' samples. Sequencing was performed on naive CD8+ T cells from PBMCs. The chain recombines TRBV11-1 with TRBJ1-1; D might be TRBD1 (5 bases). CDR3 sequence: CASSLGGNTEAFF. As DNA, the CDR3 is TGTGCCAGCAGCTTAGGGGGCAACACTGAAGCTTTCTTT.